The 3 T cell receptor beta chains presented below share a single source sample, sequenced in a study of blood T cells in healthy people across ages. Combining a sample-barcoded 5' primer with a J-beta primer mix, a second PCR ran for roughly 7 to 12 cycles. TCRdb reprocessed the 5' RACE reads with MiXCR, giving one entry per CDR3 protein. The table includes approximately 790,000 distinct CDR3 sequences, about 59% detected once. Specimen: blood. The receptors here all came from a man aged 25-45 years in good health.

This clonotype turned up a few times. The chain recombines TRBV20-1 with TRBJ2-1; TRBD2 matches 9 bases. V shed 1 base, J shed 0 bases, and the junction held 10 bases outside the gene matches. This CDR3 region has 18 residues. Germline lookup yields CDR1 DFQATT and CDR2 SNEGSKA (reference sequence). The CDR3 region is CSARVPAGGGSSYNEQFF. The CDR3 nucleotides read TGCAGTGCTAGAGTTCCAGCGGGGGGCGGGAGCTCCTACAATGAGCAGTTCTTC.

CDR3: CASTSIVTGGGETQYF. The DNA of the CDR3 is TGTGCCAGCACCTCGATCGTTACAGGGGGAGGGGAGACCCAGTACTTC. The genes are TRBV7-2 and TRBJ2-5; the D gene is possibly TRBD1 (8 bases). CDR3 size: 16 residues. Trimming cost V 7 bases and J 5 bases, with 23 bases left between them. Germline-derived CDR1 and CDR2 are SGHTA and FQGNSA.

The rearrangement joins TRBV10-3 to TRBJ1-2; 7 positions agree with TRBD1. The CDR3 is 13 residues long. Germline CDR1 reads ENHRY; CDR2 reads SYGVKD. With 3 bases clipped from V and 5 bases from J, the junction kept 3 bases outside the gene matches. The CDR3 bases are TGTGCCATCAGTGATGACAGGGAGTATGGCTACACCTTC. It yields the protein CAISDDREYGYTF.